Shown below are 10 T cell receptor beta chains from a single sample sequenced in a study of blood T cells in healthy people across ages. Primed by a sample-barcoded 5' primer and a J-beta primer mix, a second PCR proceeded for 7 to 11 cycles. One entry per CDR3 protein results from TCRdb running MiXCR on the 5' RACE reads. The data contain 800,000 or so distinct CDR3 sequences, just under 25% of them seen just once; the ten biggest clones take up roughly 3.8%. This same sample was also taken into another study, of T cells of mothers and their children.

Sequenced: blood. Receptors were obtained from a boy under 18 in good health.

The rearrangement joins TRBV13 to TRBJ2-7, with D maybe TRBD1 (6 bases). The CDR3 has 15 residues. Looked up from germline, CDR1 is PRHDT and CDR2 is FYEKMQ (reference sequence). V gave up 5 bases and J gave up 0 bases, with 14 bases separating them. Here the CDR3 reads CASSERTARSYEQYF. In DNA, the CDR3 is TGTGCCAGCAGCGAACGGACAGCCCGCTCCTACGAGCAGTACTTC.

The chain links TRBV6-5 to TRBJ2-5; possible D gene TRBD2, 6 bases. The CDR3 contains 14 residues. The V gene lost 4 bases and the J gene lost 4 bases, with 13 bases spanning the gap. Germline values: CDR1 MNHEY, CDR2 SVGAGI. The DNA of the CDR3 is TGTGCCAGCAGTTTCCTTAGCGGAGGAGAGACCCAGTACTTC. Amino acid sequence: CASSFLSGGETQYF.

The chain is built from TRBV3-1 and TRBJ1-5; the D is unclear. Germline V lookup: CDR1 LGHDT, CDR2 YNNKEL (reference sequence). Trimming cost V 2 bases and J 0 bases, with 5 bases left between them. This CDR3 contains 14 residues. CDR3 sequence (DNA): TGTGCCAGCAGCCAATATAGTAGCAATCAGCCCCAGCATTTT. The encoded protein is CASSQYSSNQPQHF.

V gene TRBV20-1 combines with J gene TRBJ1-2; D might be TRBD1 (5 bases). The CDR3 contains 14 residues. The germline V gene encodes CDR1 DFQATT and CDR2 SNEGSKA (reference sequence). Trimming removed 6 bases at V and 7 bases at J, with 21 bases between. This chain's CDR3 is CSAEWRRVRGGYTF. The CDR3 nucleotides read TGCAGTGCCGAATGGCGCAGGGTGCGGGGTGGCTACACCTTC.

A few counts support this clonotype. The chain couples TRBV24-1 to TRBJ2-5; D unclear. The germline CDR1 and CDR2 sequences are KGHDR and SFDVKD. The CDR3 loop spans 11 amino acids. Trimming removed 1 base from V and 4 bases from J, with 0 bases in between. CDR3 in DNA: TGTGCCACCAGTGATTTAGAGACCCAGTACTTC. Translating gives CATSDLETQYF.

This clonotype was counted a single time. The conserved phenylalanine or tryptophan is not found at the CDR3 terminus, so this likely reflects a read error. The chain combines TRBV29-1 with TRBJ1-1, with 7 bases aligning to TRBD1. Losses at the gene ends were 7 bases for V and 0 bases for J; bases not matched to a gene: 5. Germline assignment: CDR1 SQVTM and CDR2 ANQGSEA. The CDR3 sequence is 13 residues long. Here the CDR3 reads CSGETGLNTEAFC. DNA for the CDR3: TGCAGCGGTGAGACAGGGCTGAACACTGAAGCTTTCTGT.

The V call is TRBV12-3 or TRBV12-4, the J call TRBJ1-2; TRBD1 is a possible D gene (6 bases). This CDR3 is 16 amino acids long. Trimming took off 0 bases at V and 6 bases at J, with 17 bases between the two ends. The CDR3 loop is CASSLAQGHVENGYTF. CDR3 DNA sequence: TGTGCCAGCAGTTTAGCGCAGGGACATGTAGAAAATGGCTACACCTTC.

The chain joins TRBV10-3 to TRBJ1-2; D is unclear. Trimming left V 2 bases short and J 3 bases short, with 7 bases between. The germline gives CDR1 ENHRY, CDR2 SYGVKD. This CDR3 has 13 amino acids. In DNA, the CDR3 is TGTGCCATCAGTGAGGAGCCAGACTATGGCTACACCTTC. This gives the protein CAISEEPDYGYTF.

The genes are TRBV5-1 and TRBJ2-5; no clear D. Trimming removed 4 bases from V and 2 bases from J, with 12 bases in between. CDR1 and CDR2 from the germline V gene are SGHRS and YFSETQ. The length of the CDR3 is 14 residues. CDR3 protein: CASSIGILQETQYF. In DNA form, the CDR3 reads TGCGCCAGCAGCATCGGAATCTTACAAGAGACCCAGTACTTC.

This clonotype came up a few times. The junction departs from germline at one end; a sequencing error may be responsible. CDR3 amino acids: CSVDSPTAPYQEAQYF. In DNA, the CDR3 is TGCAGCGTAGACAGCCCGACAGCGCCGTATCAAGAGGCCCAGTACTTC. The chain recombines TRBV29-1 with TRBJ2-5; D may be TRBD1 (5 bases). CDR3 length equals 16 residues. CDR1 is SQVTM and CDR2 is ANQGSEA in the germline V gene. Full variable domain (rest looked up from reference TRBV29-1 and TRBJ2-5): SAVISQKPSRDICQRGTSLTIQCQVDSQVTMMFWYRQQPGQSLTLIATANQGSEATYESGFVIDKFPISRPNLTFSTLTVSNMSPEDSSIYLCSVDSPTAPYQEAQYFGPGTRLLVL.